The clone carrying this T cell receptor (beta chain) was seen many times. Trimming took 1 base from V and 4 from J, leaving 17 bases between them. This CDR3 has 17 residues. The germline CDR1 and CDR2 sequences are SEHNR and FQNEAQ (reference sequence). The data were taken from a study of blood T cell repertoires in COVID-19. Authors' processing steps: For nucleated cells, counts were estimated from reference gene primer amplification. Generated by immunoSEQ multiplex PCR, the TCRdb table keeps only in-frame clones and is missing some. The DNA was the basis for D and trimming; V, J and clone size are from that table. The sample records 50,000 to 80,000 clones, more than 60% being singletons.

The rearrangement joins TRBV7-9 to TRBJ1-5, with a possible D match to TRBD1 (5 bases). Sequenced material: peripheral blood. This TCR was recovered from a human donor in a cohort sampled during active COVID-19. CDR3 sequence (DNA): TGTGCCAGCAGCTTAGTCGTAGGGGCCCTTCGAAATCAGCCCCAGCATTTT. This translates into CASSLVVGALRNQPQHF.